The rows below give T cell receptor beta chains drawn from one sample of a study of shared clonotypes between healthy human individuals. Generated by immunoSEQ multiplex PCR, the TCRdb table keeps only in-frame clones and is missing some. The table records around 2.3 million clones, 90% to 96% of them present only once. Input material: naive CD4+ T cells sorted from blood. Every receptor here comes from a man aged 18 to 30 in good health. Both conserved end residues are part of each CDR3. Each record gives: J gene, D gene, clone size, V gene, CDR3 length, CDR3 DNA, CDR3 protein. D genes are given only for firm matches. A clone size is listed for some rows: how often the clone was seen (once, few, many), or a class if it is expanded.

j_call: TRBJ2-7
d_call: .
clone_size: .
v_call: TRBV28
cdr3_length: 13
cdr3_nt: TGTGCCAGCAGTCGCCCAGGAACCTACGAGCAGTACTTC
cdr3_aa: CASSRPGTYEQYF

j_call: TRBJ2-7
d_call: TRBD1
clone_size: once
v_call: TRBV5-1
cdr3_length: 14
cdr3_nt: TGCGCCAGCAGCTTGAATCCAGGGGGCTACGAGCAGTACTTC
cdr3_aa: CASSLNPGGYEQYF

j_call: TRBJ1-2
d_call: .
clone_size: .
v_call: TRBV10-2
cdr3_length: 15
cdr3_nt: TGCGCCAGCAGTGAGTCGTCAACGGCAACCTATGGCTACACCTTC
cdr3_aa: CASSESSTATYGYTF

j_call: TRBJ1-6
d_call: TRBD1
clone_size: .
v_call: TRBV9
cdr3_length: 14
cdr3_nt: TGTGCCAGCAGCCTGCTGGACAGGAATTCACCCCTCCACTTT
cdr3_aa: CASSLLDRNSPLHF

j_call: TRBJ1-4
d_call: .
clone_size: once
v_call: TRBV18
cdr3_length: 14
cdr3_nt: TGTGCCAGCCGATCAGTTGCAACTAATGAAAAACTGTTTTTT
cdr3_aa: CASRSVATNEKLFF

j_call: TRBJ1-2
d_call: TRBD1
clone_size: .
v_call: TRBV18
cdr3_length: 15
cdr3_nt: TGTGCCAGCTCACCCCCCGGACAGGGCGGCTATGGCTACACCTTC
cdr3_aa: CASSPPGQGGYGYTF

j_call: TRBJ1-1
d_call: TRBD1
clone_size: .
v_call: TRBV6-5
cdr3_length: 13
cdr3_nt: TGTGCCAGCAGAAGGACAGGGGAAACTGAAGCTTTCTTT
cdr3_aa: CASRRTGETEAFF

j_call: TRBJ1-3
d_call: .
clone_size: .
v_call: TRBV2
cdr3_length: 16
cdr3_nt: TGTGCCAGCAGTGAATTGGAAGGGGGTGTTGGAAACACCATATATTTT
cdr3_aa: CASSELEGGVGNTIYF

j_call: TRBJ2-7
d_call: .
clone_size: .
v_call: TRBV4-1
cdr3_length: 16
cdr3_nt: TGCGCCAGCAGCCAAGGGGCTGGGGGTAGCTCCTACGAGCAGTACTTC
cdr3_aa: CASSQGAGGSSYEQYF

j_call: TRBJ2-2
d_call: TRBD1
clone_size: .
v_call: TRBV9
cdr3_length: 17
cdr3_nt: TGTGCCAGCAGCGTAGCTGGACAGGGACCGAACACCGGGGAGCTGTTTTTT
cdr3_aa: CASSVAGQGPNTGELFF

j_call: TRBJ2-2
d_call: TRBD2
clone_size: .
v_call: TRBV7-2
cdr3_length: 15
cdr3_nt: TGTGCCAGCAGCATACTAGCGGGAAACACCGGGGAGCTGTTTTTT
cdr3_aa: CASSILAGNTGELFF

j_call: TRBJ1-5
d_call: TRBD1
clone_size: .
v_call: TRBV7-9
cdr3_length: 15
cdr3_nt: TGTGCCAGCAGCTTAGGGACAGGGGGCGATCAGCCCCAGCATTTT
cdr3_aa: CASSLGTGGDQPQHF

j_call: TRBJ2-7
d_call: .
clone_size: .
v_call: TRBV6-4
cdr3_length: 14
cdr3_nt: TGTGCCAGCAGTGGCCAGAGAACCCGCTGCGAGCAGTACTTC
cdr3_aa: CASSGQRTRCEQYF

j_call: TRBJ2-2
d_call: .
clone_size: .
v_call: TRBV6-5
cdr3_length: 15
cdr3_nt: TGTGCCAGCCGCTTCCTCAGGGGTCGCACCGGGGAGCTGTTTTTT
cdr3_aa: CASRFLRGRTGELFF

j_call: TRBJ2-3
d_call: .
clone_size: .
v_call: TRBV29-1
cdr3_length: 12
cdr3_nt: TGCAGCGTTGACCGGGGGACAGATACGCAGTATTTT
cdr3_aa: CSVDRGTDTQYF

j_call: TRBJ2-2
d_call: TRBD1
clone_size: .
v_call: TRBV5-1
cdr3_length: 15
cdr3_nt: TGCGCCAGCAGCCGCGGGGACAGGGTCCCCGGGGAGCTGTTTTTT
cdr3_aa: CASSRGDRVPGELFF

j_call: TRBJ1-5
d_call: .
clone_size: .
v_call: TRBV28
cdr3_length: 15
cdr3_nt: TGTGCCAGCAGTTTTTCGGGATATAGCAATCAGCCCCAGCATTTT
cdr3_aa: CASSFSGYSNQPQHF

j_call: TRBJ2-2
d_call: .
clone_size: few
v_call: TRBV10-3
cdr3_length: 15
cdr3_nt: TGTGCCATCAGTGAGTCGCGGGGGCCCACCGGGGAGCTGTTTTTT
cdr3_aa: CAISESRGPTGELFF

j_call: TRBJ2-5
d_call: TRBD1
clone_size: .
v_call: TRBV10-3
cdr3_length: 15
cdr3_nt: TGTGCCATCAGTGGGGGGACAGGGGGCTTAGAGACCCAGTACTTC
cdr3_aa: CAISGGTGGLETQYF

j_call: TRBJ2-2
d_call: TRBD1
clone_size: .
v_call: TRBV19
cdr3_length: 16
cdr3_nt: TGTGCCAGTAGTATCCCGGGACAGGGAGACACCGGGGAGCTGTTTTTT
cdr3_aa: CASSIPGQGDTGELFF

j_call: TRBJ2-7
d_call: .
clone_size: .
v_call: TRBV2
cdr3_length: 13
cdr3_nt: TGTGCCAGAGGGACTCCTGGGGCCTACGAGCAGTACTTC
cdr3_aa: CARGTPGAYEQYF

j_call: TRBJ1-6
d_call: TRBD1
clone_size: .
v_call: TRBV28
cdr3_length: 14
cdr3_nt: TGTGCCAGCAGTTTCGGGACAGGGAATTCACCCCTCCACTTT
cdr3_aa: CASSFGTGNSPLHF

j_call: TRBJ2-5
d_call: TRBD2
clone_size: few
v_call: TRBV7-2
cdr3_length: 14
cdr3_nt: TGTGCCAGCAGCTCCGGACTAGCGGGAGAGACCCAGTACTTC
cdr3_aa: CASSSGLAGETQYF

j_call: TRBJ2-1
d_call: TRBD2
clone_size: .
v_call: TRBV7-2
cdr3_length: 15
cdr3_nt: TGTGCCAGCAGCTTAGCGGGAGCGGGATGGAATGAGCAGTTCTTC
cdr3_aa: CASSLAGAGWNEQFF

j_call: TRBJ2-7
d_call: TRBD2
clone_size: .
v_call: TRBV14
cdr3_length: 16
cdr3_nt: TGTGCCAGCAGCCAAGACGCCCCCGGGAGGCCCTACGAGCAGTACTTC
cdr3_aa: CASSQDAPGRPYEQYF

j_call: TRBJ1-6
d_call: .
clone_size: .
v_call: TRBV10-3
cdr3_length: 16
cdr3_nt: TGTGCCATCAGTGAGTCAACAGGGATGTATAATTCACCCCTCCACTTT
cdr3_aa: CAISESTGMYNSPLHF